This T cell receptor (beta chain) came from a study of PD-1 blockade in mismatch repair-deficient tumors (dated by TCRdb to 2015 to 2018). In terms of the full investigation: Between September 2013 and 2016, the trial enrolled 86 consecutive patients with around 11 types of mismatch repair-deficient cancer, all of whom had received prior treatment and were progressing. Tumor-associated T cell clones were tracked in the peripheral blood of patients responding to PD-1 blockade by deep sequencing of TCR CDR3 regions.

For each enrolled patient, mismatch repair deficiency was established using either polymerase chain reaction or immunohistochemistry. TCR sequencing was performed for a few patients who responded to pembrolizumab therapy. The phase II trial prospectively evaluated PD-1 blockade with pembrolizumab in advanced mismatch repair-deficient cancers, independent of tissue of origin. Peripheral blood T cell samples were gathered serially, both before PD-1 blockade started and at multiple time points afterward. The timing of each blood sample was reported as weeks after the first dose of pembrolizumab. For this clone: It lacks a known antigen. Base-call qualities are not available, and no considerably larger clone is one nucleotide away.

Overall study results and their limits: Rapid expansion after pembrolizumab followed by contraction, generally before radiologic responses, was shown by tumor-resident clones, which were often undetectable in blood before treatment.

Receptor libraries were prepared by the immunoSEQ multiplex PCR assay. The source is immuneACCESS, and TCRdb retained only in-frame sequences with V and J called. Part of the clones is not carried over; for the studies checked, unresolved V genes explain less than half of this, and the remainder is unexplained. This sample gives 49,000 or so clones in total; roughly 80% of them show up just once. The leading ten clones occupy less than 9% of the sample. The clonotype was recovered from an adult with mismatch repair-deficient cancer. Source: peripheral blood, taken around 19 weeks after starting pembrolizumab.

The nucleotides read TGTGCCAGTAGTATTGGCAGAGAAAAACTGTTTTTT. Its product reads: CASSIGREKLFF. The rearrangement joined TRBV19 to TRBJ1-4, with the D gene too uncertain to name. According to the germline V gene (reference sequence), CDR1 reads LNHDA and CDR2 reads SQIVND. The CDR3, from cysteine to phenylalanine, totals 12 residues. Only the CDR3 portion is preserved as DNA: 36 bases, with reading frame beginning at the first base. V lost 3 bases and J lost 8 bases; the stretch between them is 7 bases long.